The 32 T cell receptor beta chains below all came from one sample that was sequenced in a study of response to subunit inactivated influenza vaccine (dated by TCRdb to 2017 to 2018). Library preparation was by RT-PCR. TCRdb names Illumina HiSeq 2500 as the instrument used. In-frame beta chains were kept once TCRdb had trimmed the public reads at Q25 with fastp and called clones with MiXCR. Rows are combined by CDR3 protein, so each entry shows the most common genes and DNA. This sample gives around 710,000 distinct CDR3 sequences in total; approximately 15% of them show up just once. 6.5% to 8.5% of the sample rests with the top ten. The input for sequencing was PBMCs from blood, taken 14 days before vaccination. The source of these receptors is a man aged 45 to 65 who received an inactivated influenza vaccine. Donor details come from another sample of the same person, matched by shared clones.

The J gene is TRBJ2-1, the V gene TRBV19; D uncertain. Trimming removed 5 bases from V and 7 bases from J, with 12 bases in between. The CDR3 contains 13 residues. Germline V CDR1 and CDR2: LNHDA, SQIVND (reference sequence). CDR3 DNA sequence: TGTGCCAGTAGTGGAGTTGCGGAGAATGAGCAGTTCTTC. Translated, it gives CASSGVAENEQFF.

V gene TRBV6-5 combines with J gene TRBJ2-2, with TRBD2 as a possible D gene (5 bases). Germline CDR1 is MNHEY and CDR2 is SVGAGI. The V and J ends lost 8 bases and 7 bases respectively, with 11 bases between them. This CDR3 has 12 amino acids. CDR3 in DNA: TGTGCCAGCGGTAGAGCGGTCGGGGAGCTGTTTTTT. Protein: CASGRAVGELFF.

This clonotype was counted only a few times. This sequence joins TRBV28 and TRBJ1-5; TRBD1 is a possible D gene (5 bases). The CDR3 has 13 residues. Germline V CDR1 and CDR2: MDHEN, SYDVKM. Trimming cost V 7 bases and J 4 bases, with 11 bases left between them. The CDR3, as DNA: TGTGCCAGCATTCGGGACTTAAATCAGCCCCAGCATTTT. Protein sequence: CASIRDLNQPQHF.

The V call is TRBV15, the J call TRBJ2-5, with D possibly TRBD1 on 6 matching bases. Germline assignment: CDR1 LNHNV and CDR2 YYDKDF (reference sequence). V was pared by 2 bases and J by 5 bases, with 12 bases between. The CDR3 loop spans 14 amino acids. CDR3: CATSRKDSEETQYF. The CDR3 nucleotides read TGTGCCACCAGCAGAAAGGACAGTGAGGAGACCCAGTACTTC.

This rearrangement joins TRBV3-1 to TRBJ1-2; D gene uncertain. The germline gives CDR1 LGHDT, CDR2 YNNKEL (reference sequence). The CDR3 is made up of 15 amino acids. Trimming removed 6 bases at V and 2 bases at J, with 16 bases between. The CDR3 bases are TGTGCCAGCAGACCGCTCGGAGGCACAAACTATGGCTACACCTTC. It translates to CASRPLGGTNYGYTF.

The chain links TRBV27 to TRBJ2-7; D call uncertain. CDR3 length: 13 amino acids. Germline V gene sequence: CDR1 MNHEY, CDR2 SMNVEV (reference sequence). The V gene lost 5 bases and the J gene lost 6 bases, with 14 bases spanning the gap. CDR3 in DNA: TGTGCCAGCAGTCCCGGACCAGCCGGCGAGCAGTACTTC. Translated: CASSPGPAGEQYF.

This clonotype showed up just a few times. The chain uses TRBV4-3 and TRBJ2-2, with 7 bases that match TRBD2. In germline, CDR1 is LGHNA, CDR2 YSLEER. V dropped 0 bases and J dropped 4; count of bases not matched to a gene: 5. This CDR3 spans 16 amino acids. In DNA, the CDR3 is TGCGCCAGCAGCCAAGAAGGGAGGGCGACCACCGGGGAGCTGTTTTTT. This codes for CASSQEGRATTGELFF.

The sample holds a few counts of this clonotype. V gene TRBV20-1 combines with J gene TRBJ2-7, with TRBD2 matching over 10 bases. Germline assignment: CDR1 DFQATT and CDR2 SNEGSKA (reference sequence). This CDR3 contains 13 residues. Germline trimming cut 3 bases from V and 4 bases from J; bases unmatched to any gene: 3. The CDR3 nucleotides are TGCAGTGCTAGTGGAGCGGGGGGGTACGAGCAGTACTTC. Translating it yields CSASGAGGYEQYF.

The V and J genes are TRBV15 and TRBJ2-3; a possible D gene is TRBD1 (5 bases). Germline V CDR1 and CDR2: LNHNV, YYDKDF (reference sequence). Trimming removed 0 bases from V and 0 bases from J, with 13 bases in between. The CDR3 length is 17 residues. CDR3 bases: TGTGCCACCAGCAGAGACCATAACAGGAAGAGCACAGATACGCAGTATTTT. It encodes CATSRDHNRKSTDTQYF.

The gene calls are TRBV7-9 and TRBJ2-1; perhaps TRBD2 as D (5 bases). The CDR3 runs to 13 residues. V was shortened by 3 bases and J by 6 bases, with 9 bases between the two germline ends. Germline lookup yields CDR1 SEHNR and CDR2 FQNEAQ (reference sequence). CDR3 coding DNA: TGTGCCAGCAGCTTGCACGGGATCAATGAGCAGTTCTTC. Protein product: CASSLHGINEQFF.

This clonotype turned up a few times. This chain joins TRBV20-1 and TRBJ2-1; 7 bases map to TRBD2. Germline V lookup: CDR1 DFQATT, CDR2 SNEGSKA (reference sequence). J lost 6 bases, V lost 5 bases, and 16 bases had no gene match. This CDR3 has 16 amino acids. CDR3 residues: CSAWGSGAGVSNEQFF. The CDR3, as DNA: TGCAGTGCTTGGGGGTCCGGCGCGGGAGTGAGCAATGAGCAGTTCTTC.

This chain links TRBV6-5 with TRBJ2-5; D gene ambiguous. Trimming cost V 2 bases and J 2 bases, with 9 bases left between them. The CDR3 extends over 14 amino acids. Germline V lookup: CDR1 MNHEY, CDR2 SVGAGI. The CDR3 region has the DNA TGTGCCAGCAGTTACCTGACACAACAAGAGACCCAGTACTTC. This encodes CASSYLTQQETQYF.

V usage is TRBV28 and J usage is TRBJ1-4; D is uncertain. This CDR3 is built from 16 residues. Germline-derived CDR1 and CDR2 are MDHEN and SYDVKM. The germline V and J ends were trimmed by 8 bases and 4 bases, with 20 bases remaining between them. The CDR3 reads CASRFQTAAGNEKLFF. The CDR3 DNA is TGTGCCAGCCGCTTCCAAACGGCGGCGGGTAATGAAAAACTGTTTTTT.

This clonotype turned up a few times. The rearrangement joins TRBV6-2 or TRBV6-3 to TRBJ1-1, with D possibly being TRBD1 (6 bases). The CDR3 covers 17 residues. V was trimmed by 2 bases and J by 5 bases, leaving 21 bases between them. The V gene's germline CDR1 is MNHEY and CDR2 SVGEGT. This CDR3 reads CASSYDYGRGGLTEAFF. In DNA form, the CDR3 reads TGTGCCAGCAGTTACGATTACGGTCGAGGGGGATTGACTGAAGCTTTCTTT.

This clonotype was seen many times. This chain links TRBV15 with TRBJ2-7, with D uncertain. Germline-derived CDR1 and CDR2 are LNHNV and YYDKDF (reference sequence). The CDR3 totals 13 residues. V was pared by 0 bases and J by 6 bases, with 9 bases between. CDR3 coding DNA: TGTGCCACCAGCAGAGATCGGGTGGGCGAGCAGTACTTC. Translation: CATSRDRVGEQYF. The entire variable domain, with the rest obtained from reference TRBV15 and TRBJ2-7, is as follows: DAMVIQNPRYQVTQFGKPVTLSCSQTLNHNVMYWYQQKSSQAPKLLFHYYDKDFNNEADTPDNFQSRRPNTSFCFLDIRSPGLGDTAMYLCATSRDRVGEQYFGPGTRLTVT.

The rearrangement joins TRBV3-1 to TRBJ2-3, with D perhaps being TRBD1 or TRBD2 (5 bases each). The germline V gene encodes CDR1 LGHDT and CDR2 YNNKEL (reference sequence). The V and J ends lost 4 bases and 4 bases respectively, with 15 bases between them. This CDR3 is 15 amino acids long. The CDR3 bases are TGTGCCAGCAGCCTGGACTTCCCGGGGCCAGATACGCAGTATTTT. This translates into CASSLDFPGPDTQYF.

This clonotype was seen more than once but under ten times. The chain has TRBV10-3 and TRBJ1-2; TRBD1 matches at 12 bases. CDR1 is ENHRY, CDR2 SYGVKD, per germline. With V trimmed by 6 bases and J by 6 bases, 8 bases remained unmatched. The CDR3 is made up of 15 amino acids. CDR3 amino acids: CAIRTAGTGGDGYTF. The CDR3 nucleotides read TGTGCCATCAGGACGGCCGGGACAGGGGGCGATGGCTACACCTTC.

The gene calls are TRBV11-1 and TRBJ2-3, with 8 bases fitting TRBD2. The CDR3 loop spans 19 amino acids. The V and J ends lost 5 bases and 5 bases, in that order; junction bases with no gene match: 21. Germline V gives CDR1 SGHAT, CDR2 FQDESV (reference sequence). CDR3 coding DNA: TGTGCCAGCAGCCCCCGCGGGTTCAGCGGGAGACGCTGGGGAGATACGCAGTATTTT. Encoded protein: CASSPRGFSGRRWGDTQYF.

V gene TRBV4-3 combines with J gene TRBJ1-1; 7 bases align to TRBD1. Trimming cost V 4 bases and J 4 bases; bases outside gene matches: 9. The germline CDR1 and CDR2 sequences are LGHNA and YSLEER. The CDR3 is made up of 15 amino acids. The CDR3 DNA sequence: TGCGCCAGCAGCCTCGGACAGGTCAGGAGCACTGAAGCTTTCTTT. It translates to CASSLGQVRSTEAFF.

The CDR3 DNA reads as TGTGCCATCAGGGATCGTCAAGAGACCCAGTACTTC. It encodes CAIRDRQETQYF. The chain joins TRBV10-3 to TRBJ2-5, with no clear D. CDR3 length equals 12 residues. Germline CDR1 is ENHRY and CDR2 is SYGVKD. Trimming took off 6 bases at V and 2 bases at J, with 7 bases between the two ends.

This clonotype was counted between two and nine times. The V and J genes are TRBV4-1 and TRBJ2-2; D possibly corresponds to TRBD2 (5 bases). Germline V CDR1 and CDR2: MGHRA, YSYEKL. The V end lost 0 bases, the J end lost 7 bases, and 12 bases lay between the germline ends. There are 15 residues in the CDR3. Here the CDR3 reads CASSQEEGRVGELFF. CDR3 in DNA: TGCGCCAGCAGCCAAGAAGAGGGAAGGGTCGGGGAGCTGTTTTTT.

A single count supports this clonotype. The chain links TRBV11-2 to TRBJ2-1, with D hard to call. V was cut by 6 bases and J by 8 bases, with 8 bases left in between. CDR1 and CDR2 (germline): SGHAT, FQNNGV. The CDR3 is 11 amino acids. The CDR3 region has the DNA TGTGCCAGCAGGCAAACTGATGAGCAGTTCTTC. Protein product: CASRQTDEQFF.

This chain links TRBV6-2 or TRBV6-3 with TRBJ2-5; TRBD1 is a possible D gene (6 bases). The germline V and J ends were trimmed by 8 bases and 4 bases, with 11 bases remaining between them. Germline V gene lookup returns CDR1 MNHEY and CDR2 SVGEGT. The CDR3 totals 12 residues. Here the CDR3 reads CASGTGLETQYF. The CDR3 DNA reads as TGTGCCAGCGGCACAGGGCTAGAGACCCAGTACTTC.

This chain joins TRBV5-1 and TRBJ2-4; D may match TRBD1 or TRBD2 (7 bases each). The germline CDR1 and CDR2 sequences are SGHRS and YFSETQ. V was shortened by 3 bases and J by 7 bases, with 14 bases between the two germline ends. The CDR3 contains 14 residues. DNA for the CDR3: TGCGCCAGCAGCTCCGGGACAGCGGGGAACATTCAGTACTTC. Its protein product is CASSSGTAGNIQYF. Supplemented by reference TRBV5-1 and TRBJ2-4, the full variable domain reads KAGVTQTPRYLIKTRGQQVTLSCSPISGHRSVSWYQQTPGQGLQFLFEYFSETQRNKGNFPGRFSGRQFSNSRSEMNVSTLELGDSALYLCASSSGTAGNIQYFGAGTRLSVL.

Worth noting for this clonotype: The junction differs from germline at one of its ends, possibly a read error. CDR3 nucleotide sequence: TGTGCCAGCATCGCGCGGGGAGCTTTCCGGTTC. The encoded protein is CASIARGAFRF. The rearrangement uses TRBV2 and TRBJ2-1; possible D gene TRBD2, 6 bases. The CDR3 loop spans 11 amino acids. Germline V gene data show CDR1 as SNHLY and CDR2 as FYNNEI.

The rearrangement links TRBV12-3 or TRBV12-4 to TRBJ2-2, with D tentatively TRBD2 (5 bases). Trimming removed 7 bases at V and 10 bases at J, with 19 bases between. The CDR3 is 14 amino acids. The CDR3 DNA reads TGTGCCAGCACTTTGGGAGTTACTGACGCGGAGCTGTTTTTT. Translation: CASTLGVTDAELFF.

The chain has TRBV9 and TRBJ1-3; no clear D. V lost 0 bases to trimming and J lost 3 bases, with 4 bases between them. The CDR3 has 13 residues. CDR1 and CDR2 (germline): SGDLS, YYNGEE. CDR3 region: CASSVGFGNTIYF. CDR3 in DNA: TGTGCCAGCAGCGTAGGGTTTGGAAACACCATATATTTT.

In its sample, this clonotype was seen many times. The chain combines TRBV2 with TRBJ1-5; 7 nucleotides match TRBD1. J lost 7 bases, V lost 6 bases, and 9 bases had no gene match. CDR1 is SNHLY and CDR2 is FYNNEI in the germline V gene. The CDR3 totals 14 residues. The CDR3 reads CASSADREGQPQHF. The CDR3, as DNA: TGTGCCAGCAGCGCAGACAGGGAAGGACAGCCCCAGCATTTT.

This clonotype was counted only a few times. The rearrangement links TRBV20-1 to TRBJ2-3; D is ambiguous. Per germline, CDR1 DFQATT and CDR2 SNEGSKA (reference sequence). Trimming shortened V by 5 bases and J by 3 bases, and 9 bases separated the two germline ends. The CDR3 spans 12 residues. CDR3 coding DNA: TGCAGTGCTCTGGTCGAAACAGATACGCAGTATTTT. It specifies CSALVETDTQYF.

This clonotype was seen only a few times. The chain is built from TRBV5-1 and TRBJ2-1, with 8 nucleotides matching TRBD2. The CDR3 totals 16 residues. Germline V lookup: CDR1 SGHRS, CDR2 YFSETQ. The J segment lost 4 bases and the V segment lost 0 bases, leaving 6 bases of the junction unmatched. CDR3 in DNA: TGCGCCAGCAGCTTGGGGGCTAGCGGGCTGTACAATGAGCAGTTCTTC. Its protein product is CASSLGASGLYNEQFF.

The chain carries TRBV20-1 and TRBJ2-3, with D tentatively TRBD1 (6 bases). This CDR3 is 14 amino acids long. V lost 3 bases and J 4 bases, leaving 14 bases between the germline ends. Germline values: CDR1 DFQATT, CDR2 SNEGSKA (reference sequence). The CDR3 bases are TGCAGTGCTAGGTTACAGGGAAAGGCAGATACGCAGTATTTT. The encoded protein is CSARLQGKADTQYF.

The chain combines TRBV20-1 with TRBJ2-1; D remains ambiguous. The CDR3 loop spans 11 amino acids. The germline V gene encodes CDR1 DFQATT and CDR2 SNEGSKA (reference sequence). Trimming removed 6 bases from V and 1 base from J, with 4 bases in between. The CDR3 bases are TGCAGTGCGGGATCCTACAATGAGCAGTTCTTC. This gives the protein CSAGSYNEQFF.